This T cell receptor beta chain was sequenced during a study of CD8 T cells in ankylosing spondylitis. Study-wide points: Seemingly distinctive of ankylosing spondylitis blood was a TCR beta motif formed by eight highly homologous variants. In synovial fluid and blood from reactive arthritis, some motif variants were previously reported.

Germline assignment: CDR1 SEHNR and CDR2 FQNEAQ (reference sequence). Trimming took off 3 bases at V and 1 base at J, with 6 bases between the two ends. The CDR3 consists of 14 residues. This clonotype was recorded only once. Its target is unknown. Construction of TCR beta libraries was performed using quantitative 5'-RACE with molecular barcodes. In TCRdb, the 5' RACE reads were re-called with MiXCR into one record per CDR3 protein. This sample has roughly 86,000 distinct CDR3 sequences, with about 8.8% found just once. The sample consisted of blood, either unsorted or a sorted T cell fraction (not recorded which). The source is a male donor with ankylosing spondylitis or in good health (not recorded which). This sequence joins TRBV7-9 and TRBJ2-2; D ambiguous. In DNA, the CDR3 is TGTGCCAGCAGCTTCCTTCGGAACACCGGGGAGCTGTTTTTT. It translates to CASSFLRNTGELFF.